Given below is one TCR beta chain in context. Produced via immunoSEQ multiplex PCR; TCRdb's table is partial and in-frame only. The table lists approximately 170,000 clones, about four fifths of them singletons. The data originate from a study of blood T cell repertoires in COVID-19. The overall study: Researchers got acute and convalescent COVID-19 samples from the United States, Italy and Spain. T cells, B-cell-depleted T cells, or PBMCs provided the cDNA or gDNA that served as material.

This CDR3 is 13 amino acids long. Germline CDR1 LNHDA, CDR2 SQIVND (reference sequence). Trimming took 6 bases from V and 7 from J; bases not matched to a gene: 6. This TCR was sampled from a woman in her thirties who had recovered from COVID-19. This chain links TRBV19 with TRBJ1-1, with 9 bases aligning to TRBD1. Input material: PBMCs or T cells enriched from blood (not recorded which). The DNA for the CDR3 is TGTGCCAGTAGCAACAGGGGGCTTGTTGAAGCTTTCTTT. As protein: CASSNRGLVEAFF.